A single sample is the source of the 8 T cell receptor beta chains below, sequenced in a study of blood T cell repertoires in COVID-19. The protocol was immunoSEQ multiplex PCR, while the TCRdb copy is restricted to in-frame clones and leaves out a portion. The table lists about 240,000 clones, about 93% of them singletons, with 0.83% in the top ten. Sequencing was carried out using peripheral blood. Source of these receptors: a man aged 25 to 40 with COVID-19, enrolled during active disease.

The chain combines TRBV4-1 with TRBJ2-2; 8 bases match TRBD1. The CDR3 is 16 residues long. CDR1 MGHRA and CDR2 YSYEKL come from the germline V gene. With 2 bases clipped from V and 6 bases from J, the junction kept 8 bases outside the gene matches. The CDR3 DNA reads TGCGCCAGCAGCCAACGCCCCAGGGGGCAGGCCGGGGAGCTGTTTTTT. The encoded protein is CASSQRPRGQAGELFF.

The chain combines TRBV10-3 with TRBJ1-2, with TRBD1 matching over 8 bases. The CDR3 sequence is 16 residues long. V shed 2 bases, J shed 0 bases, and the junction held 5 bases outside the gene matches. CDR1 and CDR2 (germline): ENHRY, SYGVKD. The CDR3 DNA is TGTGCCATCAGTGAGCCCAGGGGGCAAGCTAACTATGGCTACACCTTC. Amino acids: CAISEPRGQANYGYTF.

This clone was picked up a small number of times. V gene TRBV14 combines with J gene TRBJ1-6, with D tentatively TRBD1 (5 bases). V gave up 4 bases and J gave up 10 bases, with 17 bases separating them. Germline assignment: CDR1 SGHDN and CDR2 FVKESK. The CDR3 is 15 residues long. The CDR3 sequence: CASSPSVGGSSPLHF. Written as DNA, the CDR3 is TGTGCCAGCAGCCCAAGCGTGGGGGGTTCATCACCCCTCCACTTT.

The J gene is TRBJ2-1, the V gene TRBV10-3, with TRBD2 matching 11 bases. The length of the CDR3 is 15 residues. The junction had 7 bases not matched to a gene; V was cut back by 8 bases and J by 4 bases. Per germline, CDR1 ENHRY and CDR2 SYGVKD. In DNA form, the CDR3 reads TGTGCCATCGGGTACGGGACTAGCGGATACAATGAGCAGTTCTTC. Protein product: CAIGYGTSGYNEQFF.

This chain connects TRBV10-3 to TRBJ1-5; a possible D gene is TRBD1 (5 bases). This CDR3 comprises 15 residues. Trimming removed 5 bases from V and 1 base from J, with 12 bases in between. Per the germline V gene, CDR1 is ENHRY and CDR2 is SYGVKD. In DNA form, the CDR3 reads TGTGCCATCAGTTCGGACACCATAAGCAATCAGCCCCAGCATTTT. It codes for CAISSDTISNQPQHF.

The chain links TRBV5-1 to TRBJ2-1; 10 bases align to TRBD1. The J segment lost 3 bases and the V segment lost 3 bases, leaving 6 bases of the junction unmatched. CDR1 and CDR2 (germline): SGHRS, YFSETQ. The CDR3 sequence is 16 residues long. The CDR3 DNA reads TGCGCCAGCAGCTGGAACCGGGACAGGGGCTACAATGAGCAGTTCTTC. Its translation: CASSWNRDRGYNEQFF.

The V call is TRBV9, the J call TRBJ1-1; possibly TRBD1 for D (5 bases). The CDR3 extends over 14 amino acids. The germline V gene has CDR1 SGDLS and CDR2 YYNGEE. V was cut by 0 bases and J by 7 bases, with 13 bases left in between. The CDR3 reads CASSVGGRENEAFF. CDR3 bases: TGTGCCAGCAGCGTAGGGGGCAGGGAAAATGAAGCTTTCTTT.

The CDR3 spells CSGRTGGDSGPQHF. The CDR3 DNA reads as TGCAGCGGCAGGACAGGGGGCGACTCTGGGCCCCAGCATTTT. The chain uses TRBV29-1 and TRBJ1-5; 11 bases are a match to TRBD1. The CDR3 sequence is 14 residues long. The J segment lost 9 bases and the V segment lost 7 bases, leaving 11 bases of the junction unmatched. The germline gives CDR1 SQVTM, CDR2 ANQGSEA.